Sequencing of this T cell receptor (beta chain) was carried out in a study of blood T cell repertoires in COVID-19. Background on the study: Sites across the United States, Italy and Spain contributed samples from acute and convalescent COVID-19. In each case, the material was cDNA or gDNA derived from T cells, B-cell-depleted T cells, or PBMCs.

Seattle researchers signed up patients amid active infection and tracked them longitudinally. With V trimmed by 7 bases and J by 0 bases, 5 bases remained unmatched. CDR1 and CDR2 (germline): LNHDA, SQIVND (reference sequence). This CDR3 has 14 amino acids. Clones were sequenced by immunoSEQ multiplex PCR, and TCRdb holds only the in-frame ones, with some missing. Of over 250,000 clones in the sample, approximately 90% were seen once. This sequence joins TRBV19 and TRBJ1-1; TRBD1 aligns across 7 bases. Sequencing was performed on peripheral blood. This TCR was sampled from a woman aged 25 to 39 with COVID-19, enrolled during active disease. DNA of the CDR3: TGTGCCAGTAAATTGGGACAGATGAACACTGAAGCTTTCTTT. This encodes CASKLGQMNTEAFF. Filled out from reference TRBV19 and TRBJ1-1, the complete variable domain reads DGGITQSPKYLFRKEGQNVTLSCEQNLNHDAMYWYRQDPGQGLRLIYYSQIVNDFQKGDIAEGYSVSREKKESFPLTVTSAQKNPTAFYLCASKLGQMNTEAFFGQGTRLTVV.